A single T cell receptor beta chain is shown here with its context. The antigen remains unidentified. This record belongs to a study of T cells in Graves' hyperthyroidism and ophthalmopathy. Broader study findings: Most clonotypes that expanded in the thyroid above 0.001 also showed up in blood.

Amplified regions were TCR beta CDR3 sequences from RNA transcripts. During a first-round RT-PCR of the TCR CDR3, the HTBI primer set was used. TCRdb independently ran MiXCR on the multiplex PCR reads; one entry per CDR3 protein. The sample consists of 610,000 or so distinct CDR3 sequences, under 60% of them appearing once. V lost 7 bases to trimming and J lost 9 bases; unmatched junction nucleotides: 14. Germline CDR1 is DFQATT and CDR2 is SNEGSKA (reference sequence). The length of the CDR3 is 14 residues. Calling Graves' hyperthyroidism stable meant ophthalmopathy did not progress within 18 months. Those with hyperthyroidism were 18 to 65 years old, newly diagnosed, and ill for under 2 months. Thyroid ultrasound, orbital computed tomography, clinical symptoms, and serum thyroxine and TRAb underpinned diagnoses.

Sequencing used peripheral blood or thyroid tissue (not recorded which). This sequence was found in a woman younger than 35 with Graves' hyperthyroidism. The chain recombines TRBV20-1 with TRBJ2-7; 11 bases fit TRBD2. The CDR3 DNA reads TGCAGTGTTATCACTAGCGGGGGCTCCCACGGGCAGTACTTC. Protein product: CSVITSGGSHGQYF.